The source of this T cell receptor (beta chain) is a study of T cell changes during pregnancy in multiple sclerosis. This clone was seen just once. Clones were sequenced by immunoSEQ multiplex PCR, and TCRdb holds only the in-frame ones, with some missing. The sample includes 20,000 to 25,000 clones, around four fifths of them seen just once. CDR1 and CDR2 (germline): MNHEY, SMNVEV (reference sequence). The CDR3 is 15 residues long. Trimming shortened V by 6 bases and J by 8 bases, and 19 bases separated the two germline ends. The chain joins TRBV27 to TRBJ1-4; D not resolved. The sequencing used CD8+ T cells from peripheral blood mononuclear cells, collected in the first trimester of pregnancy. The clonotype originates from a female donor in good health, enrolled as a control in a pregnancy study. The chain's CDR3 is CASRTDKGGEEKLFF. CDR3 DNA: TGTGCCAGCAGGACCGACAAGGGAGGAGAGGAAAAACTGTTTTTT.